The present T cell receptor beta chain was sequenced within a study of regulatory T cells in long-lasting Graves disease. In the study overall: Positive TSH receptor antibodies alongside over 5 years of antithyroid drugs were what marked Graves' disease as persistent. Study results and limitations: TRBV28, TRBJ1-2 and TRBJ2-5 emerged as the favored segments in persistent disease.

Through Arm-PCR of CDR3 regions and iRepertoire HTBI primers, TCR beta libraries were built. Original methodology: Identification of gene segments yielded approximately 62 TRBV and around 13 TRBJ across samples. From the multiplex PCR reads, TCRdb called clonotypes with MiXCR, one entry per CDR3 protein. For this entry, the V and J calls and clone size follow TCRdb and not the study's own pipeline. The sample consists of hundreds of thousands of distinct CDR3 sequences, around 21% of them appearing once. This clonotype was seen at least ten times. Its antigen remains unidentified. The time point here: persistent/refractory GD, antithyroid drugs over 5 years with positive TRAb. From RNA extracted from PBMCs, the TCR library was made. CDR1 and CDR2 from the germline V gene are SGHTA and FQGNSA. The CDR3 runs to 14 residues. V was trimmed by 2 bases and J by 3 bases, leaving 11 bases between them.

V is TRBV7-2 and J is TRBJ2-7; D is unresolved. The clonotype originates from a female donor with Graves disease. The material was peripheral blood mononuclear cells (PBMCs), obtained when the disease was refractory, from a patient treated with antithyroid drugs. CDR3 in DNA: TGTGCCAGCAGCTTACTGGGATCTTACTACGAGCAGTACTTC. It codes for CASSLLGSYYEQYF.